The 3 T cell receptor beta chains reported below all come from one sample, sequenced in a study of blood T cell repertoires in COVID-19. Using immunoSEQ multiplex PCR, the repertoire was profiled, and TCRdb retains in-frame clones only, with some absent. The repertoire holds roughly 310,000 clones, with approximately 88% as singletons. The sample consisted of peripheral blood. These receptor sequences come from a woman aged 50 to 60 with active or convalescent COVID-19.

V gene TRBV18 combines with J gene TRBJ1-6, with 7 positions matching TRBD1. The CDR3 loop spans 15 amino acids. Germline-derived CDR1 and CDR2 are KGHSH and LQKENI. V gave up 3 bases and J gave up 14 bases; unmatched junction bases: 13. The CDR3 coding sequence is TGTGCCAGCTCACCGGGACAGTCTTCAGGAGGGGCCCTCCACTTT. Translated: CASSPGQSSGGALHF. Complete variable domain (other parts from reference TRBV18 and TRBJ1-6): NAGVMQNPRHLVRRRGQEARLRCSPMKGHSHVYWYRQLPEEGLKFMVYLQKENIIDESGMPKERFSAEFPKEGPSILRIQQVVRGDSAAYFCASSPGQSSGGALHFGNGTRLTVT.

V gene TRBV19 combines with J gene TRBJ2-7; no reliable D call. Trimming took off 3 bases at V and 2 bases at J, with 11 bases between the two ends. Germline values: CDR1 LNHDA, CDR2 SQIVND (reference sequence). This CDR3 is 14 amino acids long. The CDR3 region has the DNA TGTGCCAGTAGTATGATCGAGAATGCCTACGAGCAGTACTTC. Residues: CASSMIENAYEQYF.

The chain is built from TRBV30 and TRBJ2-5, with D possibly TRBD1 on 5 matching bases. Trimming took off 1 base at V and 1 base at J, with 7 bases between the two ends. The CDR3 extends over 13 amino acids. Germline CDR1 reads GTSNPN; CDR2 reads SVGIG (reference sequence). The CDR3 loop is CAWSDRSQETQYF. The CDR3 nucleotides read TGTGCCTGGAGTGACAGGAGCCAAGAGACCCAGTACTTC.